This entry is about one T cell receptor beta chain. There are many counts of this clonotype. Its antigen remains unidentified. No much larger clone is present one base from it, and per-base qualities are unavailable. V was cut back by 4 bases and J by 5 bases, leaving a gap of 17 bases between them. The CDR3 runs 15 amino acids, cysteine and phenylalanine included. Just CDR3 DNA is preserved here, 45 bases in frame from base 1. The source of the sample is a study of blood T cells in healthy people across ages (dated by TCRdb to about 2015). Describing the broader study: In model experiments, template switching captured roughly one uniquely barcoded TCR beta cDNA molecule for every two T cells. Two additional independent replicas of 1 million unique cDNA reads from the same blood draw were analyzed for two donors (one aged 18 to 30 and one aged 80 or older). Donors of different ages were randomly distributed across sequencing lanes to avoid experimental bias. Donors were grouped into four age groups: young (average 16 years), middle-aged (around 39), aged (62) and long-lived (about 90). Age-related changes in TCR beta repertoire diversity were measured in the study by deep sequencing normalized with unique cDNA molecular identifiers. What the work shows at the level of the full study, not this receptor alone: Because donor CMV infection status was unknown, age-related changes in expanded clonotypes were potentially confounded. A strong correlation was found between observed TCR beta diversity and the percentage of naive T cells measured by flow cytometry. Compared with the aged group, the long-lived group had more naive CD4+ T cells, fewer expanded clones and increased TCR diversity, suggesting age selection. Because profiling used bulk unsorted PBMCs, naive and antigen-experienced compartments could not be compared conclusively. As age increased, observed TCR beta diversity per million T cells dropped in a roughly linear way, and a significant reduction was already evident by age 40. Estimates of total diversity based on one million sequenced T cells were regarded as lower bounds and as underestimates.

The library relied on 5' RACE. TCRdb shows the sequencer as Illumina HiSeq 2500. A second about 7 to 11 cycle PCR used a sample-barcoded 5' primer and a J-beta primer mix. A template-switch 5' adaptor carrying 12 random nucleotides introduced a unique molecular identifier onto each TCR beta cDNA molecule. At least 3 million CDR3-containing paired-end reads were obtained from each sample. The Mint cDNA synthesis kit, primed by a TRBC-specific oligonucleotide, was used to synthesize first-strand cDNA from all RNA. After uracil-DNA glycosylase treatment, a first 18-cycle PCR used universal primers M1SS and BC2_uni_R on all cDNA. The published analysis was carried out like this. For normalization, 1 million high-quality reads were randomly selected from each sample, with every read carrying a distinct molecular identifier. Instead of being binned into consensus sequences, reads that shared molecular identifiers were thrown out. MiTCR, with a Q25 quality threshold and the strictest error-elimination algorithm, was used for CDR3 identification, clonotype clustering and error correction. A nonparametric unseen species model with Euler transformation was used to estimate lower-bound total TCR beta diversity. TCRdb reprocessed the public reads (quality trimming at Q25 with fastp, clone calling with MiXCR) and kept in-frame beta chains. One record per CDR3 amino acid sequence lists the most common genes and DNA. What appears here as the V and J calls and clone size reflects TCRdb's work, not the paper's. Counted in this sample were 600,000 or so distinct CDR3 sequences; under 30% of them appeared once. Around 16% of the sample belongs to the ten largest clones.

The 39 donors, aged about 6 to 95 years, were systemically healthy Caucasian individuals from Russia. Each donor gave roughly 11 milliliters of peripheral blood, drawn into EDTA-treated Vacutainer tubes. Ficoll-Paque density-gradient centrifugation was used to isolate PBMCs, with at least 6.5 million obtained per sample. Total RNA was extracted from PBMCs with Trizol reagent, with at least 5.5 micrograms obtained per sample. The percentages of naive CD45RAhigh/CD27high T cells were determined by flow cytometry on a PBMC aliquot from every donor. This sequence was found in a woman of 80 years or more in good health. Sequenced: blood. Here the chain combines TRBV12-3 or TRBV12-4 and TRBJ1-2, with the D gene call left open. The CDR3 protein is CASSSSSTFSYGYTF. The nucleotide sequence is TGTGCCAGCAGTTCCTCCTCAACCTTTAGTTATGGCTACACCTTC.